The next 22 T cell receptor beta chains were all read from a single sample in a study of naive and memory T cell subsets. Four PCR rounds used nested alpha and beta constant region primers plus the SP2 primer. A single record per CDR3 protein comes from TCRdb applying MiXCR to the 5' RACE reads. The sample includes about 62,000 distinct CDR3 sequences, less than 10% seen only once; the top ten take 15% to 20%. A UMI-containing oligonucleotide was joined by 3' ligation to the TCR cDNA template. Every receptor here comes from a female donor in good health.

V and J are TRBV11-2 and TRBJ2-3, with 12 bases lining up with TRBD2. Trimming took 4 bases from V and 1 from J; bases not matched to a gene: 9. The CDR3 loop spans 18 amino acids. The germline gives CDR1 SGHAT, CDR2 FQNNGV. CDR3 protein: CASSSGPLAGGGTDTQYF. CDR3 DNA sequence: TGTGCCAGCAGCTCCGGACCCCTAGCGGGGGGGGGCACAGATACGCAGTATTTT.

This clonotype was found many times. The CDR3 DNA is TGTGCCAGCAGCGGGCTGGGGACCGGGCGGCTGTTCTTC. Amino acids: CASSGLGTGRLFF. The J gene is TRBJ2-1, the V gene TRBV9, with D tentatively TRBD1 or TRBD2 (5 bases each). The ends were cut back, 3 bases at V and 15 bases at J, with 19 bases in the middle. Germline values: CDR1 SGDLS, CDR2 YYNGEE. The CDR3 contains 13 residues.

Points on this clonotype: This clone may be a read error of a much larger clone one base away. The chain is built from TRBV29-1 and TRBJ2-3; D may be TRBD1 or TRBD2 (5 bases each). Germline values: CDR1 SQVTM, CDR2 ANQGSEA. CDR3 length: 12 residues. V was trimmed by 4 bases and J by 6 bases, leaving 11 bases between them. In DNA, the CDR3 is TGCAGCGTTGGGGACCCGGTGGATACGCAGTATTTT. Translation: CSVGDPVDTQYF.

This clonotype has ten or more counts. The chain joins TRBV5-1 to TRBJ1-6, with no clear D. CDR1 and CDR2 (germline): SGHRS, YFSETQ. V was trimmed by 0 bases and J by 7 bases, leaving 11 bases between them. The CDR3 has 15 amino acids. CDR3: CASSLDSGKNSPLHF. CDR3 bases: TGCGCCAGCAGCTTGGACAGCGGTAAAAATTCACCCCTCCACTTT.

The chain carries TRBV11-2 and TRBJ2-1, with D perhaps TRBD1 (6 bases). The CDR3 consists of 15 residues. CDR1 SGHAT and CDR2 FQNNGV come from the germline V gene. Trimming pared 1 base from V and 1 base from J, leaving 8 bases between. CDR3 in DNA: TGTGCCAGCAGCTTAGCGCAGGGGTCCTACAATGAGCAGTTCTTC. This gives the protein CASSLAQGSYNEQFF. Combining the CDR3 with reference TRBV11-2 and TRBJ2-1 gives the whole variable domain EAGVAQSPRYKIIEKRQSVAFWCNPISGHATLYWYQQILGQGPKLLIQFQNNGVVDDSQLPKDRFSAERLKGVDSTLKIQPAKLEDSAVYLCASSLAQGSYNEQFFGPGTRLTVL.

This sequence joins TRBV9 and TRBJ2-7; either TRBD1 or TRBD2 may fit D (5 bases each). V was shortened by 2 bases and J by 7 bases, with 22 bases between the two germline ends. This CDR3 spans 16 amino acids. CDR1 and CDR2 from the germline V gene are SGDLS and YYNGEE. The chain's CDR3 is CASSVSALGTPGEQYF. The CDR3 coding sequence is TGTGCCAGCAGCGTTTCGGCCCTAGGGACGCCGGGGGAGCAGTACTTC.

CDR3 nucleotides: TGTGCCAGCAGCCGACACACTGAAGCTTTCTTT. Its protein is CASSRHTEAFF. The chain combines TRBV6-5 with TRBJ1-1; D remains unclear. The V and J ends lost 6 bases and 3 bases respectively, with 5 bases between them. Germline V CDR1 and CDR2: MNHEY, SVGAGI. The CDR3 is 11 residues long.

This rearrangement joins TRBV12-3 or TRBV12-4 to TRBJ2-7; TRBD1 matches 10 bases. The ends lost 4 bases at V and 2 bases at J; junction bases unmatched: 5. The CDR3 covers 15 residues. The CDR3 spells CASSYPGTGAYEQYF. CDR3 DNA: TGTGCCAGCAGTTACCCAGGGACAGGGGCCTACGAGCAGTACTTC.

With respect to this clonotype: The junction does not match germline at one end; this may be a read error. V gene TRBV7-7 combines with J gene TRBJ2-3, with 7 bases fitting TRBD1. This CDR3 has 14 amino acids. The V gene's germline CDR1 is SSHAT and CDR2 FNYEAQ (reference sequence). The CDR3 loop is CASSPQGSADTQYF. CDR3 in DNA: TGTGCTAGCAGCCCACAGGGGTCCGCAGATACGCAGTATTTT.

The chain links TRBV20-1 to TRBJ2-7; 12 nucleotides line up with TRBD2. Per germline, CDR1 DFQATT and CDR2 SNEGSKA (reference sequence). Losses at the gene ends were 5 bases for V and 7 bases for J; bases not matched to a gene: 21. This CDR3 region has 18 residues. CDR3 sequence reads: CSALTSGLAGLRGEEQYF. Here the CDR3 DNA reads TGCAGTGCTTTAACCTCCGGACTAGCGGGGCTCCGGGGAGAGGAGCAGTACTTC.

This chain links TRBV7-2 with TRBJ1-6, with 7 bases fitting TRBD1. V lost 5 bases and J lost 7; bases outside the gene matches: 11. Germline V gene data show CDR1 as SGHTA and CDR2 as FQGNSA. There are 16 residues in the CDR3. Here the CDR3 DNA reads TGTGCCAGCAGCCGATTCTCCGGGACAGCCAATTCACCCCTCCACTTT. This sequence encodes CASSRFSGTANSPLHF.

On this clonotype itself: A read error is possible here, since a much larger clone lies one base away. This rearrangement joins TRBV6-2 or TRBV6-3 to TRBJ1-5; D not certain. Germline V gives CDR1 MNHEY, CDR2 SVGEGT. V was clipped by 9 bases and J by 0 bases, with 15 bases between them. This CDR3 has 15 residues. The CDR3 DNA sequence: TGTGCCAGTATGGCGGCAGATTATAGCAATCAGCCCCAGCATTTT. Residues: CASMAADYSNQPQHF.

This clonotype was seen more than once but under ten times. The genes are TRBV6-6 and TRBJ2-5; D unclear. V was shortened by 0 bases and J by 5 bases, with 10 bases between the two germline ends. CDR1 is MNHNY, CDR2 SVGAGI, per germline (reference sequence). The CDR3 totals 14 residues. CDR3 sequence (DNA): TGTGCCAGCAGTTACTCGGACGGCCGGGAGACCCAGTACTTC. This codes for CASSYSDGRETQYF.

The chain has TRBV28 and TRBJ2-7; perhaps TRBD1 as D (5 bases). V lost 7 bases and J 0 bases, leaving 10 bases between the germline ends. Per the germline V gene, CDR1 is MDHEN and CDR2 is SYDVKM. The CDR3 extends over 13 amino acids. The chain's CDR3 is CASIYRSSYEQYF. The CDR3 region has the DNA TGTGCCAGCATATACAGGAGCTCCTACGAGCAGTACTTC.

This clonotype was detected ten times or more. In DNA form, the CDR3 reads TGTGCCTGGAGTGCACCGGGACAATCTCTTTTCGACTATGGCTACACCTTC. Translation gives CAWSAPGQSLFDYGYTF. V gene TRBV30 combines with J gene TRBJ1-2, with D maybe TRBD1 (6 bases). The CDR3 extends over 17 amino acids. The V end was cut by 1 base, the J end by 3 bases, with 21 bases between. Germline V gene data show CDR1 as GTSNPN and CDR2 as SVGIG (reference sequence).

This clonotype was seen at least ten times. The chain links TRBV29-1 to TRBJ1-3; D unclear. From germline, CDR1 is SQVTM and CDR2 ANQGSEA. V lost 5 bases and J lost 8, with 10 bases in between. CDR3 size: 11 residues. CDR3 sequence: CSVSPKDTIYF. CDR3 nucleotide sequence: TGCAGCGTTTCCCCGAAGGACACCATATATTTT.

Of note for this clonotype: The germline gene is not matched at one end of the junction; a read error may be the cause. The rearrangement joins TRBV6-2 or TRBV6-3 to TRBJ1-1, with D possibly TRBD1 on 6 matching bases. Germline V gene lookup returns CDR1 MNHEY and CDR2 SVGEGT. The CDR3 loop spans 13 amino acids. The CDR3 loop reads CESSYQGKTEALF. The DNA of the CDR3 is TGTGAAAGCAGTTATCAGGGGAAGACTGAAGCTTTATTT.

This clonotype was seen at least ten times. A much larger clone lies a single base off, so this may be a read error. V and J are TRBV3-1 and TRBJ1-2; tentatively, D is TRBD1 (6 bases). Germline V lookup: CDR1 LGHDT, CDR2 YNNKEL (reference sequence). This CDR3 is 15 amino acids long. The CDR3 DNA is TGTGCCAGCAGCCCTCTGTGGACAGCTAACTATGGCGACACCTTC. Encoded protein: CASSPLWTANYGDTF.

Regarding this clonotype: A junction boundary mismatches the germline segment, possibly from a read error. This chain connects TRBV7-7 to TRBJ2-1; D possibly corresponds to TRBD2 (6 bases). The germline V gene has CDR1 SSHAT and CDR2 FNYEAQ (reference sequence). This CDR3 has 16 amino acids. CDR3 sequence reads: CASSLVAGGVRNEQFF. The CDR3 bases are TGTGCTAGCAGCTTAGTAGCAGGAGGGGTGCGCAATGAGCAGTTCTTC.

This clonotype was recorded many times. The chain has TRBV19 and TRBJ1-5; TRBD1 might be the D (5 bases). The CDR3 has 16 amino acids. V was clipped by 7 bases and J by 3 bases, with 19 bases between them. Germline CDR1 and CDR2: LNHDA and SQIVND (reference sequence). The CDR3 nucleotides read TGTGCCAGTACCCCTGGGACTAGAGGATTCAATCAGCCCCAGCATTTT. Encoded protein: CASTPGTRGFNQPQHF.

This clonotype was recorded a few times. The chain is built from TRBV20-1 and TRBJ2-7; 13 positions agree with TRBD2. Germline assignment: CDR1 DFQATT and CDR2 SNEGSKA (reference sequence). Trimming cost V 4 bases and J 3 bases; bases outside gene matches: 6. The CDR3 sequence is 15 residues long. The CDR3 bases are TGCAGTGCTAAAAAAGGACTAGCGGGAGACTACGAGCAGTACTTC. Translation gives CSAKKGLAGDYEQYF.

This chain uses TRBV6-1 with TRBJ1-2; D might be TRBD1 (5 bases). V lost 2 bases, J lost 2 bases, and 15 bases lay in between. There are 16 residues in the CDR3. Germline CDR1 MNHNS, CDR2 SASEGT. The CDR3 DNA reads TGTGCCAGCAGTGAACAGACAGCCAGAAGAAACTATGGCTACACCTTC. Protein product: CASSEQTARRNYGYTF.